This section outlines one TCR beta chain sequence together with its context. As yet, its antigen is unknown. The junction shows a germline mismatch at one end, possibly a read error. As part of sample collection, lesional scalp punch biopsies and peripheral blood were taken from alopecia areata patients. This record belongs to a study of CD8+ T cells in alopecia areata. Looking at the study overall: Tofacitinib exposure lasted 6 to 18 months, followed by 6 months off drug. Study results and limitations: Elevated clonality characterized lesional scalp relative to normal scalp, particularly in alopecia totalis/universalis. Possibly because of HLA-related factors, TCR sharing was less clear across patients than in mice.

The CDR3 loop spans 13 amino acids. Germline CDR1 is SEHNR and CDR2 is FQNEAQ (reference sequence). Extracted from the samples, RNA was reverse transcribed into cDNA to serve as the sequencing template. Data came from immunoSEQ multiplex PCR; TCRdb stores just in-frame clones and leaves some out. Among about 130,000 clones listed, around 60% were seen once. The source was CD4+ T cells sorted from blood, collected at week 0. The sequence was collected from a human donor with alopecia areata. The J gene is TRBJ1-4, the V gene TRBV7-9; D remains ambiguous. Written as DNA, the CDR3 is TGTGCCAGCAGCCAGACGGACCGGCTGATTTGGGCCTTT. It codes for CASSQTDRLIWAF.